Below are 17 T cell receptor beta chains sequenced from a single sample in a study of Graves' ophthalmopathy and Graves' hyperthyroidism. Amplified material comprised TCR beta CDR3 regions derived from RNA transcripts. The first round was an RT-PCR with HTBI primers, and the second round was a multiplex PCR. TCRdb processed the multiplex PCR reads anew with MiXCR; each CDR3 protein has one entry. The sample has about 1.2 million distinct CDR3 sequences, about two fifths seen once. Material: peripheral blood or thyroid tissue (not recorded which). The receptors come from an adult man with Graves' hyperthyroidism.

This clonotype came up many times. The CDR3 spells CSATLRQMNTEAFF. In DNA, the CDR3 is TGCAGTGCCACCCTTCGGCAGATGAACACTGAAGCTTTCTTT. The V gene is TRBV20-1, the J gene TRBJ1-1; D gene ambiguous. CDR3 size: 14 residues. The V and J ends lost 6 bases and 0 bases respectively, with 14 bases between them. Germline CDR1 reads DFQATT; CDR2 reads SNEGSKA (reference sequence).

This clonotype was seen a few times. The rearrangement joins TRBV6-6 to TRBJ1-3, with D maybe TRBD1 (6 bases). Trimming took 6 bases from V and 0 from J, leaving 12 bases between them. Per the germline V gene, CDR1 is MNHNY and CDR2 is SVGAGI (reference sequence). The CDR3 is 15 amino acids. The chain's CDR3 is CASRKQGSSGNTIYF. The CDR3 DNA sequence: TGTGCCAGCAGGAAACAGGGAAGCTCTGGAAACACCATATATTTT.

This chain uses TRBV10-3 with TRBJ2-7; D possibly corresponds to TRBD2 (7 bases). In germline, CDR1 is ENHRY, CDR2 SYGVKD. This CDR3 has 15 residues. Trimming pared 0 bases from V and 6 bases from J, leaving 15 bases between. The chain's CDR3 is CAISESGGAFAEQYF. CDR3 bases: TGTGCCATCAGTGAGTCGGGGGGGGCGTTCGCCGAGCAGTACTTC.

The chain employs TRBV7-2 and TRBJ2-7, with 12 bases lining up with TRBD1. The CDR3 totals 16 residues. After removal of 2 bases from V and 4 bases from J, the junction contained 6 bases not matched to a gene. CDR1 SGHTA and CDR2 FQGNSA come from the germline V gene. The CDR3 bases are TGTGCCAGCAGCTTACCTGGGACAGGGGGCGCGTACGAGCAGTACTTC. Its protein product is CASSLPGTGGAYEQYF.

The V and J genes are TRBV7-8 and TRBJ2-2, with TRBD1 matching 7 bases. The CDR3 is made up of 15 amino acids. Germline-derived CDR1 and CDR2 are SGHVS and FQNEAQ. V dropped 7 bases and J dropped 5; count of bases not matched to a gene: 10. DNA of the CDR3: TGTGCCAGCATCCAGGGACAGCTACGGACCGGGGAGCTGTTTTTT. Its translation: CASIQGQLRTGELFF.

This clonotype showed up just a few times. The chain links TRBV9 to TRBJ2-5, with D maybe TRBD2 (6 bases). Trimming pared 1 base from V and 0 bases from J, leaving 10 bases between. The germline V gene has CDR1 SGDLS and CDR2 YYNGEE. The CDR3 is 15 amino acids. The CDR3: CASSVRGVYQETQYF. CDR3 coding DNA: TGTGCCAGCAGCGTACGCGGGGTATACCAAGAGACCCAGTACTTC.

The chain employs TRBV7-3 and TRBJ1-1; D is unclear. The CDR3 sequence is 14 residues long. V lost 6 bases, J lost 6 bases, and 17 bases lay in between. Germline V gene data show CDR1 as SGHTA and CDR2 as FQGTGA. The CDR3 is CASRSRGTTAEAFF. DNA of the CDR3: TGTGCCAGCAGATCCCGGGGTACGACGGCTGAAGCTTTCTTT.

This clonotype is a singleton in its sample. J is TRBJ2-7 and V is TRBV7-9, with TRBD2 as a possible D gene (6 bases). The CDR3 totals 16 residues. V shed 4 bases and J shed 3 bases, with 19 bases lying between them. CDR1 and CDR2 from the germline V gene are SEHNR and FQNEAQ (reference sequence). CDR3 protein: CASSSSGGRGGYEQYF. As DNA, the CDR3 is TGTGCCAGCAGCTCTAGTGGGGGGAGAGGCGGCTACGAGCAGTACTTC.

At least ten counts were recorded for this clonotype. The gene calls are TRBV6-4 and TRBJ2-2; 10 nucleotides match TRBD2. V dropped 10 bases and J dropped 3; count of bases not matched to a gene: 8. The CDR3 has 15 amino acids. Germline assignment: CDR1 MRHNA and CDR2 SNTAGT. CDR3 sequence: CATQETSGDTGELFF. The CDR3 coding sequence is TGTGCCACCCAGGAAACTAGCGGGGACACCGGGGAGCTGTTTTTT.

Concerning this clonotype itself: At one boundary the junction diverges from the germline segment, which might be a read error. The chain recombines TRBV7-9 with TRBJ2-5; D is perhaps TRBD1 or TRBD2 (5 bases each). The CDR3 length is 13 residues. Germline lookup yields CDR1 SEHNR and CDR2 FQNEAQ (reference sequence). CDR3 bases: TGTGCCGGCAGCACCGGGACGGAAGAGACCCAGTACTTC. Translation: CAGSTGTEETQYF.

The chain employs TRBV29-1 and TRBJ2-7; weak D call: TRBD2 (6 bases). CDR1 and CDR2 (germline): SQVTM, ANQGSEA. V shed 4 bases and J shed 5 bases, with 21 bases lying between them. The CDR3 consists of 15 residues. CDR3: CSVVRELGRVDEQYF. The CDR3 region has the DNA TGCAGCGTTGTTCGGGAGCTTGGGCGAGTCGACGAGCAGTACTTC.

This clonotype was recorded many times. The rearrangement uses TRBV12-3 or TRBV12-4 and TRBJ2-7; TRBD2 agrees at 8 bases. The V segment lost 1 base and the J segment 2 bases; nucleotides outside the gene matches: 7. This CDR3 is 16 amino acids long. CDR3 residues: CASSLGWLAGTYEQYF. The DNA of the CDR3 is TGTGCCAGCAGTTTAGGGTGGCTAGCGGGTACCTACGAGCAGTACTTC.

This chain connects TRBV5-1 to TRBJ1-5; D perhaps matches TRBD1 (6 bases). V shed 0 bases and J shed 5 bases, with 9 bases lying between them. Germline V gene sequence: CDR1 SGHRS, CDR2 YFSETQ. The length of the CDR3 is 14 residues. For the CDR3, the DNA is TGCGCCAGCAGCTTGGAGGGGGGGCATCAGCCCCAGCATTTT. Translated: CASSLEGGHQPQHF.

This rearrangement joins TRBV29-1 to TRBJ1-3; possibly TRBD1 for D (5 bases). CDR1 SQVTM and CDR2 ANQGSEA come from the germline V gene. The CDR3 is made up of 16 amino acids. The V gene lost 6 bases and the J gene lost 0 bases, with 18 bases spanning the gap. The CDR3 nucleotides are TGCAGCGTCACGGGTGGGGGAACGAGCTCTGGAAACACCATATATTTT. Amino acid sequence: CSVTGGGTSSGNTIYF.

This clonotype was observed a handful of times. V gene TRBV6-5 combines with J gene TRBJ2-7, with D perhaps matching TRBD1 or TRBD2 (6 bases each). Germline CDR1 reads MNHEY; CDR2 reads SVGAGI. Trimming left V 6 bases short and J 3 bases short, with 18 bases between. CDR3 size: 15 residues. CDR3 DNA: TGTGCCAGCAGCTACCCCTATAAGGGGGGCTACGAGCAGTACTTC. It codes for CASSYPYKGGYEQYF.

V and J are TRBV19 and TRBJ2-2; 9 nucleotides line up with TRBD1. This CDR3 is 17 amino acids long. The ends lost 5 bases at V and 1 base at J; junction bases unmatched: 8. Germline V lookup: CDR1 LNHDA, CDR2 SQIVND (reference sequence). DNA of the CDR3: TGTGCCAGTAGTCCTCCTCCGGACAGGGGGAACACCGGGGAGCTGTTTTTT. Translation gives CASSPPPDRGNTGELFF.

The table lists this clonotype with a few counts. The genes are TRBV10-2 and TRBJ2-7; 8 nucleotides match TRBD1. The DNA end is more similar to TRBJ2-1, so the J call may be wrong. The length of the CDR3 is 11 residues. Per germline, CDR1 WSHSY and CDR2 SAAADI. For the CDR3, the DNA is TGCGCCAGCAGTCAGGGGGCTGAGCAGTTCTTC. Protein product: CASSQGAEQFF.